This TCR beta chain was captured in a study of regulatory T cells in long-lasting Graves disease. Overall study context: Over 5 years on antithyroid drugs plus positive TSH receptor antibodies marked Graves' disease as persistent. Study results and caveats: Persistent disease samples used TRBV28, TRBJ1-2 and TRBJ2-5 preferentially.

The CDR3 has 13 residues. The V gene lost 2 bases and the J gene lost 5 bases, with 9 bases spanning the gap. In its sample, this clonotype was seen many times. Its target is not known. The time point: persistent/refractory GD, antithyroid drugs over 5 years with positive TRAb. With RNA extracted from PBMCs as input, the TCR library was made. Through Arm-PCR of CDR3 regions and iRepertoire HTBI primers, TCR beta libraries were built. TCRdb independently ran MiXCR on the multiplex PCR reads; one entry per CDR3 protein. This sample has 650,000 to 850,000 distinct CDR3 sequences; 25% to 35% occur once, and the top ten carry around 42%.

This clonotype was sampled from a female donor with Graves disease. The genes are TRBV12-3 or TRBV12-4 and TRBJ2-5; D is undetermined. The sample in question was peripheral blood mononuclear cells (PBMCs), obtained when the disease was refractory, from a patient treated with antithyroid drugs. The CDR3 coding sequence is TGTGCCAGCAGTTTAAGGCAATCTGAGACCCAGTACTTC. It codes for CASSLRQSETQYF.